This record looks at one T cell receptor beta chain sequence and its context. The data were obtained in a study of blood T cell repertoires in COVID-19. Study details: Collection of acute and convalescent COVID-19 samples took place in the United States, Italy and Spain. The analysed material was cDNA or gDNA that came from T cells, B-cell-depleted T cells, or PBMCs.

The CDR3 contains 16 residues. The ends were cut back, 5 bases at V and 1 base at J, with 12 bases in the middle. CDR1 is MGHRA, CDR2 YSYEKL, per germline. In the original workflow: It was from reference gene primer amplification that nucleated cell counts were estimated. Data came from immunoSEQ multiplex PCR; TCRdb stores just in-frame clones and leaves some out. V, J and clone size derive from that table, while D and trimming were established from the DNA sequence. Of tens of thousands of clones detected, about nine tenths appear once; the ten largest clones hold roughly 0.39%. This TCR was sampled from a human donor in a cohort sampled during active COVID-19. V gene TRBV4-1 combines with J gene TRBJ2-6; D is perhaps TRBD2 (6 bases). The sample comprised peripheral blood. CDR3 in amino acids: CASSSGRGSGANVLTF. As DNA, the CDR3 is TGCGCCAGCAGCTCAGGACGGGGGTCTGGGGCCAACGTCCTGACTTTC.